This T cell receptor beta chain was recorded in a study of shared clonotypes between healthy human individuals. General study results and limits: The sampled material consisted only of blood, and tissue repertoires are likely to differ.

A word on this clone: The antigen is not known.

Original processing notes: From ImmunoSEQ came sequences covering only the junction and carrying no quality scores, so filtering differed. TCRdb's copy holds only in-frame clones and misses some; the assay was immunoSEQ multiplex PCR. That table supplies the V and J calls and clone size; D and trimming were determined from the DNA. The sample lists about 2.3 million clones, over 90% occurring once. This TCR was recovered from a man younger than 35 in good health. Some clones in this sample may be carry-over from other donors' samples. Sequenced material: naive CD4+ T cells from PBMCs. Indicated subset: CD45RA+ positively selected.

CDR3 sequence reads: CASSLDPLAGAETQYF. DNA of the CDR3: TGCGCCAGCAGCTTGGATCCCCTAGCGGGAGCGGAGACCCAGTACTTC. V gene TRBV5-1 combines with J gene TRBJ2-5, with 10 bases identical to TRBD2. The CDR3 has 16 residues. V trimming: 0 bases; J trimming: 5 bases; junction bases outside the gene matches: 7. CDR1 is SGHRS, CDR2 YFSETQ, per germline.